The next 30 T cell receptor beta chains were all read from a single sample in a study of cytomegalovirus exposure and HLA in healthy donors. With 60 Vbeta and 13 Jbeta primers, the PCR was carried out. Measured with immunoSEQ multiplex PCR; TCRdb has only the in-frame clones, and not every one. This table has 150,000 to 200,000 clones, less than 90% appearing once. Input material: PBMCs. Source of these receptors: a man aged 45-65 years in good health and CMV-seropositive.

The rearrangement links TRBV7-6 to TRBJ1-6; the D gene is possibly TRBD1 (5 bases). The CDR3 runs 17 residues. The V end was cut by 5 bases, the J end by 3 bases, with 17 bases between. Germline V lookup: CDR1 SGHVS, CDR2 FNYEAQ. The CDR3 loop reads CASSPFEATDYNSPLHF. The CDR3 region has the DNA TGTGCCAGCAGCCCATTCGAGGCGACAGACTATAATTCACCCCTCCACTTT.

This chain's CDR3 is CASRTSGTYNEQFF. Here the CDR3 DNA reads TGCGCCAGCAGAACTAGCGGGACCTACAATGAGCAGTTCTTC. The chain is built from TRBV5-1 and TRBJ2-1; 10 nucleotides line up with TRBD2. The V and J ends lost 5 bases and 2 bases, in that order; junction bases with no gene match: 1. There are 14 residues in the CDR3. Germline-derived CDR1 and CDR2 are SGHRS and YFSETQ.

This chain's CDR3 is CASCSTGTGFPEQYF. CDR3 coding DNA: TGTGCCAGCTGCTCAACCGGGACAGGGTTTCCCGAGCAGTACTTC. The rearrangement uses TRBV18 and TRBJ2-7; 9 bases agree with TRBD1. CDR1 and CDR2 (germline): KGHSH, LQKENI. Trimming at V came to 7 bases and at J to 6 bases, leaving 13 bases not matched to a gene. This CDR3 region has 15 residues. The full variable domain, rest sourced from reference TRBV18 and TRBJ2-7, is NAGVMQNPRHLVRRRGQEARLRCSPMKGHSHVYWYRQLPEEGLKFMVYLQKENIIDESGMPKERFSAEFPKEGPSILRIQQVVRGDSAAYFCASCSTGTGFPEQYFGPGTRLTVT.

The CDR3 region is CASSFLRDRKNIQYF. DNA for the CDR3: TGTGCCAGCAGCTTCCTCCGGGACAGGAAAAACATTCAGTACTTC. The J gene is TRBJ2-4, the V gene TRBV11-2; TRBD1 matches at 8 bases. V dropped 3 bases and J dropped 4; count of bases not matched to a gene: 5. Germline loops: CDR1 SGHAT, CDR2 FQNNGV. The CDR3 contains 15 residues.

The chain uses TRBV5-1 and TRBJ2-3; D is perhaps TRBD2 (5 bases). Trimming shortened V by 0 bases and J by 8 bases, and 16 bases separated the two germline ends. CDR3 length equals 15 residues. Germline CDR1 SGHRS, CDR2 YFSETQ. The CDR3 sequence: CASSLVGGAEATQYF. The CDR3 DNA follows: TGCGCCAGCAGCTTGGTCGGAGGAGCCGAAGCTACGCAGTATTTT. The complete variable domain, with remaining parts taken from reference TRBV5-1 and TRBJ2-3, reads KAGVTQTPRYLIKTRGQQVTLSCSPISGHRSVSWYQQTPGQGLQFLFEYFSETQRNKGNFPGRFSGRQFSNSRSEMNVSTLELGDSALYLCASSLVGGAEATQYFGPGTRLTVL.

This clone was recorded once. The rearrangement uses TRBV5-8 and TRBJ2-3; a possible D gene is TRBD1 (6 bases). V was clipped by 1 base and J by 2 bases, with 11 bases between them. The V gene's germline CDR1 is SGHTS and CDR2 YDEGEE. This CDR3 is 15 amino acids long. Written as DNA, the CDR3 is TGTGCCAGCAGCTTGTCGGGACACCACACAGATACGCAGTATTTT. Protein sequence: CASSLSGHHTDTQYF.

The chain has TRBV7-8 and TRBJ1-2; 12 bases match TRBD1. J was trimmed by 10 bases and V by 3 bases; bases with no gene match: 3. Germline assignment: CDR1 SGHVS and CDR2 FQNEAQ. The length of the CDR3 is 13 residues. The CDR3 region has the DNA TGTGCCAGCAGCTTTGGGACAGGGGGCTTCTACACCTTC. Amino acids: CASSFGTGGFYTF.

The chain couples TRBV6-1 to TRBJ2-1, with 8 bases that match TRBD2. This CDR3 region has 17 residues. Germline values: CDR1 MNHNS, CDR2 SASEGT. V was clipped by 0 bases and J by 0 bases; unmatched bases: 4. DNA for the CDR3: TGTGCCAGCAGTGAAGCTCGGACTAGCATCTCCTACAATGAGCAGTTCTTC. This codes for CASSEARTSISYNEQFF.

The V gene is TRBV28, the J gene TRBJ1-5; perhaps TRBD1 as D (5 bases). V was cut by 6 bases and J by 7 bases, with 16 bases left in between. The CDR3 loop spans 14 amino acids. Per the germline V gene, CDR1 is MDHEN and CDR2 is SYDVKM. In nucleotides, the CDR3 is TGTGCCAGCAGAGCCCCAGGGCTGGGGCAGCCCCAGCATTTT. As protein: CASRAPGLGQPQHF. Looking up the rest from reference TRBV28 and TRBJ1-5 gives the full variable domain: DVKVTQSSRYLVKRTGEKVFLECVQDMDHENMFWYRQDPGLGLRLIYFSYDVKMKEKGDIPEGYSVSREKKERFSLILESASTNQTSMYLCASRAPGLGQPQHFGDGTRLSIL.

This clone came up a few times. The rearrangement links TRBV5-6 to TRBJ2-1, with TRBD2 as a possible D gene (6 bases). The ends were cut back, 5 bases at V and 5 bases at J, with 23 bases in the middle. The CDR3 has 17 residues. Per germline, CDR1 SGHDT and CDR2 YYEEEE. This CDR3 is CASSSATAAGHNNEQFF. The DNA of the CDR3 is TGTGCCAGCAGTTCCGCTACGGCGGCGGGGCATAACAATGAGCAGTTCTTC.

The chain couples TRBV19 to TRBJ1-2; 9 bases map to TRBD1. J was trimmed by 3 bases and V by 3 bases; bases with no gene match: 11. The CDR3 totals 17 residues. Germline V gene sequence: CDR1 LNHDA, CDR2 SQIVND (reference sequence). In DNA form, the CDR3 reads TGTGCCAGTAGTATCGCACCACCGGGACAGGGTCACTATGGCTACACCTTC. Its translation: CASSIAPPGQGHYGYTF.

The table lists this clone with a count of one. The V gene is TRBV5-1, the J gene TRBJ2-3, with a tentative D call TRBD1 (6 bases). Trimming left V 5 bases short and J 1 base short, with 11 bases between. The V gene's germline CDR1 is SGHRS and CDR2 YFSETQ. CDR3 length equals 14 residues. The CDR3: CASRQGTGTDTQYF. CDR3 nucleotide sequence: TGCGCCAGCAGACAGGGAACCGGCACAGATACGCAGTATTTT.

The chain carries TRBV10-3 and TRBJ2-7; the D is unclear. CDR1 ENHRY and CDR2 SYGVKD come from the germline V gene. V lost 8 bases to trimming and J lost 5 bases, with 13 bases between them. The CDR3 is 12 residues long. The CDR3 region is CAIALVHHEQYF. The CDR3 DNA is TGTGCCATCGCCCTAGTCCATCACGAGCAGTACTTC.

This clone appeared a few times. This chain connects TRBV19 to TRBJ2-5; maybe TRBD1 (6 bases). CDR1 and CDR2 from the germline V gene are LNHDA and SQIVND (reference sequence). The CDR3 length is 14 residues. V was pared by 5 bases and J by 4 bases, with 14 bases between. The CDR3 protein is CASSPGGQPETQYF. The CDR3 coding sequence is TGTGCCAGTAGTCCGGGCGGACAGCCAGAGACCCAGTACTTC.

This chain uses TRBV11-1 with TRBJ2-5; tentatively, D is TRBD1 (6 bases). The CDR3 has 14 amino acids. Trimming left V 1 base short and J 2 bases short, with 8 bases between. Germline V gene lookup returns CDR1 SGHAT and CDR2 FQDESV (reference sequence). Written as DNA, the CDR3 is TGTGCCAGCAGCTTAGGAGGGGGTCAAGAGACCCAGTACTTC. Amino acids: CASSLGGGQETQYF. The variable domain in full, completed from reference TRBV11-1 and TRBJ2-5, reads EAEVAQSPRYKITEKSQAVAFWCDPISGHATLYWYRQILGQGPELLVQFQDESVVDDSQLPKDRFSAERLKGVDSTLKIQPAELGDSAMYLCASSLGGGQETQYFGPGTRLLVL.

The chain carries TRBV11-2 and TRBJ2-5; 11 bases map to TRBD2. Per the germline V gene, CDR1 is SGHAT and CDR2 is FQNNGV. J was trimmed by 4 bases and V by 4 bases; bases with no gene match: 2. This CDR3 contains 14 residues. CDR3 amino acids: CASSSGLAGETQYF. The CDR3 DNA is TGTGCCAGCAGCTCCGGACTAGCGGGAGAGACCCAGTACTTC.

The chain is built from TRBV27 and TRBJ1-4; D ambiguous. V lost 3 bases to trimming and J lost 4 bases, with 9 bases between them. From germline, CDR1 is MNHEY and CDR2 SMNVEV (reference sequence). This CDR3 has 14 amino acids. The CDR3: CASSFRPYNEKLFF. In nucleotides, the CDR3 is TGTGCCAGCAGTTTCCGTCCTTATAATGAAAAACTGTTTTTT. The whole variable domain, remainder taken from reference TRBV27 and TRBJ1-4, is EAQVTQNPRYLITVTGKKLTVTCSQNMNHEYMSWYRQDPGLGLRQIYYSMNVEVTDKGDVPEGYKVSRKEKRNFPLILESPSPNQTSLYFCASSFRPYNEKLFFGSGTQLSVL.

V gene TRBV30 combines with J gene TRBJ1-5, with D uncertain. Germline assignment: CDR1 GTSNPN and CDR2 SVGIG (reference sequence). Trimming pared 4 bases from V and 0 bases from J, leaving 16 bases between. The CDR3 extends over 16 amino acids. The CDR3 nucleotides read TGTGCCTGGACAGGTTGGGCCTGTTATAGCAATCAGCCCCAGCATTTT. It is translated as CAWTGWACYSNQPQHF.

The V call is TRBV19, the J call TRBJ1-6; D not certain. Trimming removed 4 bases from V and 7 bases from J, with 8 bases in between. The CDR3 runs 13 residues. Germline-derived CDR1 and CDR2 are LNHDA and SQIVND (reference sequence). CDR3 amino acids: CASSNGENSPLHF. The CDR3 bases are TGTGCCAGTAGTAACGGGGAGAATTCACCCCTCCACTTT. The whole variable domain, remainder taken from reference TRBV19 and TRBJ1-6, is DGGITQSPKYLFRKEGQNVTLSCEQNLNHDAMYWYRQDPGQGLRLIYYSQIVNDFQKGDIAEGYSVSREKKESFPLTVTSAQKNPTAFYLCASSNGENSPLHFGNGTRLTVT.

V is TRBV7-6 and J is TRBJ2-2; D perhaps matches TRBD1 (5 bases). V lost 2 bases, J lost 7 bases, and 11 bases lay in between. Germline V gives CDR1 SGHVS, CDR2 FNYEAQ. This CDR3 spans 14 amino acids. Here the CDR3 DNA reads TGTGCCAGCAGCTTACAGGGTTCCGTCGGGGAGCTGTTTTTT. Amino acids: CASSLQGSVGELFF. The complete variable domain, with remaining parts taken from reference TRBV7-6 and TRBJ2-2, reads GAGVSQSPRYKVTKRGQDVALRCDPISGHVSLYWYRQALGQGPEFLTYFNYEAQQDKSGLPNDRFSAERPEGSISTLTIQRTEQRDSAMYRCASSLQGSVGELFFGEGSRLTVL.

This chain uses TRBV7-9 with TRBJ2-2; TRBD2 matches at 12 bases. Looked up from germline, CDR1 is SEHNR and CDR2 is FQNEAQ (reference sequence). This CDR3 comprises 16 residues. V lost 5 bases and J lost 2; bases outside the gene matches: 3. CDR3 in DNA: TGTGCCAGCAGCCGAGGACTAGCGGGAAACACCGGGGAGCTGTTTTTT. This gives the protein CASSRGLAGNTGELFF.

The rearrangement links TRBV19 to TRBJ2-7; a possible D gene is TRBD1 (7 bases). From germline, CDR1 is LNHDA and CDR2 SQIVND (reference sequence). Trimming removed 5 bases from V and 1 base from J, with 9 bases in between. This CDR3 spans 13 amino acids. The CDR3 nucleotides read TGTGCCAGTAGTGCGGGACAGTCCTACGAGCAGTACTTC. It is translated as CASSAGQSYEQYF.

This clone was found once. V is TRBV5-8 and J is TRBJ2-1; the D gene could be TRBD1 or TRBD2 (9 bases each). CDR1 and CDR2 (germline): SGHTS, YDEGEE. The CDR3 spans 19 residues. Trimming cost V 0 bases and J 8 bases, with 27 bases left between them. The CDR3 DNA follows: TGTGCCAGCAGCTTGGCTCTCGGGACAGGGAGCATAGCGGGAGATGAGCAGTTCTTC. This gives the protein CASSLALGTGSIAGDEQFF.

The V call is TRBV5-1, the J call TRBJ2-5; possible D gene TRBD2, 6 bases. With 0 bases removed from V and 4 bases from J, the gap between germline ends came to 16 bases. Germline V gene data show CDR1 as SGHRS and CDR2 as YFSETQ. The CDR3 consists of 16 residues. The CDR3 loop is CASSLAGEAVGETQYF. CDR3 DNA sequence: TGCGCCAGCAGCTTGGCCGGGGAGGCGGTGGGAGAGACCCAGTACTTC.

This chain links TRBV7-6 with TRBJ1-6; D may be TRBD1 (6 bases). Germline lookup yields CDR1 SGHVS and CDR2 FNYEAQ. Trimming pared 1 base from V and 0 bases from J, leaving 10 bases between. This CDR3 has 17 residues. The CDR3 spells CASSLGAGVSYNSPLHF. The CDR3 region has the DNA TGTGCCAGCAGCTTAGGGGCAGGGGTCTCCTATAATTCACCCCTCCACTTT.

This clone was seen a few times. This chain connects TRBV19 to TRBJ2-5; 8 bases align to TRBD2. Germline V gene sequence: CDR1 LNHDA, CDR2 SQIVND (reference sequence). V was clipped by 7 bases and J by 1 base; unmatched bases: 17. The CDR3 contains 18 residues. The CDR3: CASTLHAPAGDPQETQYF. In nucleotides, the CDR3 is TGTGCCAGTACTCTACATGCGCCAGCGGGAGATCCCCAAGAGACCCAGTACTTC.

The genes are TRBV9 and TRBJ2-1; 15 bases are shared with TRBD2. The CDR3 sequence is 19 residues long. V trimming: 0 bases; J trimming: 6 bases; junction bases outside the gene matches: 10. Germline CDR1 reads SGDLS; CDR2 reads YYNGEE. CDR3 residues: CASSVAVLSGLAGGNEQFF. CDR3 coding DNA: TGTGCCAGCAGCGTAGCCGTTTTGTCGGGACTAGCGGGGGGCAATGAGCAGTTCTTC.

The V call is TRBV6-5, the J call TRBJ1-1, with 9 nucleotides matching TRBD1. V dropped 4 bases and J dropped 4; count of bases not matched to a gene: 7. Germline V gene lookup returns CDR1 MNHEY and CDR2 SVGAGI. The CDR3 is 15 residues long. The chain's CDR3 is CASSFRTGVGTEAFF. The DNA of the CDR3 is TGTGCCAGCAGTTTCCGGACAGGGGTCGGCACTGAAGCTTTCTTT.

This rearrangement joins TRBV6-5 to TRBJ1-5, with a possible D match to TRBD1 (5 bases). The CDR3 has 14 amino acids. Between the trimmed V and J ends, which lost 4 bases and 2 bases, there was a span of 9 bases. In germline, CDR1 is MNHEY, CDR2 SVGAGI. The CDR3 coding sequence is TGTGCCAGCAGTTGGACATCGGGCAATCAGCCCCAGCATTTT. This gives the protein CASSWTSGNQPQHF.

CDR3 region: CASRSGVTEAFF. The CDR3 DNA reads as TGTGCCAGCAGATCAGGGGTGACTGAAGCTTTCTTT. The chain is built from TRBV5-6 and TRBJ1-1, with D possibly matching TRBD1 (6 bases). Trimming removed 5 bases at V and 5 bases at J, with 10 bases between. Germline lookup yields CDR1 SGHDT and CDR2 YYEEEE. The CDR3 spans 12 residues.